This T cell receptor beta chain originates from a study of blood T cell repertoires in COVID-19. At the level of the study: Sample material is recorded as cDNA or gDNA derived from T cells, B-cell-depleted T cells, or PBMCs.

V dropped 7 bases and J dropped 0 bases, with 12 bases sitting between them. Germline CDR1 MNHEY, CDR2 SVGAGI. The CDR3 loop spans 14 amino acids. In the source study's methods: Researchers report that nucleated cell counts were estimated from reference gene primer amplification. Clones were read by immunoSEQ multiplex PCR, and TCRdb kept only the in-frame ones, dropping some. That table gives V, J and clone size, and the DNA gave D and trimming. The repertoire holds about 130,000 clones, with approximately 80% as singletons. The sequence was collected from a woman in her sixties with acute or convalescent COVID-19. This chain joins TRBV6-5 and TRBJ1-1; D uncertain. The material sequenced was peripheral blood. The chain's CDR3 is CASTPGSLNTEAFF. The DNA of the CDR3 is TGTGCCAGCACTCCGGGGAGCCTGAACACTGAAGCTTTCTTT.